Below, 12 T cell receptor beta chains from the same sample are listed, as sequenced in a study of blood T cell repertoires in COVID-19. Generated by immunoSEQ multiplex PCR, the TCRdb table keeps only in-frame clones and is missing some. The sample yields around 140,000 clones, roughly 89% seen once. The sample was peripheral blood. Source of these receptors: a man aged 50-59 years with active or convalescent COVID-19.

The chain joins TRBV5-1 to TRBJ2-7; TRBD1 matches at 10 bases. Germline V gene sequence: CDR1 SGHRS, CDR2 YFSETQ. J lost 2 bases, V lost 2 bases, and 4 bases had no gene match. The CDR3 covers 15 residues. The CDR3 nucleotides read TGCGCCAGCAGCTTCTCCGGGACAGGGGCCTACGAGCAGTACTTC. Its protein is CASSFSGTGAYEQYF.

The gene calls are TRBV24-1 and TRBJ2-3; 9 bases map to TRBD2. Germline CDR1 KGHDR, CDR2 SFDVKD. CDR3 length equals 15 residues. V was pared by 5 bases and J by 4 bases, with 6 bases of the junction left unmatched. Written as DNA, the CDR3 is TGTGCCACCAGTGTTAGCGGGGGAGGCGCAGATACGCAGTATTTT. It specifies CATSVSGGGADTQYF.

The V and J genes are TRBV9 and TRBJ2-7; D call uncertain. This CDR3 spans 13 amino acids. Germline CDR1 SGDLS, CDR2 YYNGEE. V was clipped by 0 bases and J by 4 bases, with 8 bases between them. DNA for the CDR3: TGTGCCAGCAGCGTAGGTGCGGAGTACGAGCAGTACTTC. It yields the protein CASSVGAEYEQYF.

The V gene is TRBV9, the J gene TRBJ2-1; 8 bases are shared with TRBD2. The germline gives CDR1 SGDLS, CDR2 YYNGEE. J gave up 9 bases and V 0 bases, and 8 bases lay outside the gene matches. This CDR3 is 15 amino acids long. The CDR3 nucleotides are TGTGCCAGCAGCGTAGCGGGGGGGCTTCTCACTGAGCAGTTCTTC. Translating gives CASSVAGGLLTEQFF.

CDR3 loop: CASRKMDRVSTEAFF. The CDR3 coding sequence is TGCGCCAGCCGCAAAATGGACAGGGTATCCACTGAAGCTTTCTTT. V and J are TRBV10-2 and TRBJ1-1; 8 bases match TRBD1. The CDR3 runs 15 residues. Losses at the gene ends were 8 bases for V and 4 bases for J; bases not matched to a gene: 12. Germline CDR1 and CDR2: WSHSY and SAAADI.

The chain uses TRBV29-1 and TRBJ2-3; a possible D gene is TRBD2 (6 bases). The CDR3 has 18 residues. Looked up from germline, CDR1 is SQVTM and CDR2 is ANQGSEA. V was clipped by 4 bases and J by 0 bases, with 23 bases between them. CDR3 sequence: CSVVSFVLAGTSTDTQYF. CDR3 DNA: TGCAGCGTTGTCAGCTTCGTATTGGCGGGAACAAGCACAGATACGCAGTATTTT.

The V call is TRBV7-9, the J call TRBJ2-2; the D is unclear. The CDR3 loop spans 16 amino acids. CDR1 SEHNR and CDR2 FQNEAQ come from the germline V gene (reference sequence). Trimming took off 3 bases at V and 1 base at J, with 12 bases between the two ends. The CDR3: CASSLNTDQNTGELFF. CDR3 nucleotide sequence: TGTGCCAGCAGCTTGAACACAGACCAGAACACCGGGGAGCTGTTTTTT.

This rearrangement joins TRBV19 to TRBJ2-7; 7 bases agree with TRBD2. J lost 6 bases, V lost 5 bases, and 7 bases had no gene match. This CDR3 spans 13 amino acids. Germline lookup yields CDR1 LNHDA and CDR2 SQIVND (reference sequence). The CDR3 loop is CASSREAFAEQYF. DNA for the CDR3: TGTGCCAGTAGTCGGGAGGCCTTCGCCGAGCAGTACTTC. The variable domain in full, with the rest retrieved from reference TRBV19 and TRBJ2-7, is DGGITQSPKYLFRKEGQNVTLSCEQNLNHDAMYWYRQDPGQGLRLIYYSQIVNDFQKGDIAEGYSVSREKKESFPLTVTSAQKNPTAFYLCASSREAFAEQYFGPGTRLTVT.

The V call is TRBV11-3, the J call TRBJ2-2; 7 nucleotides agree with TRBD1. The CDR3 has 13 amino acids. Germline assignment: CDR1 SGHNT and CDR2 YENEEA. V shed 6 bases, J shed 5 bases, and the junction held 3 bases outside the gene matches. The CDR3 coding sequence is TGTGCCAGCAGACGACAGGGAACCGGGGAGCTGTTTTTT. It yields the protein CASRRQGTGELFF.

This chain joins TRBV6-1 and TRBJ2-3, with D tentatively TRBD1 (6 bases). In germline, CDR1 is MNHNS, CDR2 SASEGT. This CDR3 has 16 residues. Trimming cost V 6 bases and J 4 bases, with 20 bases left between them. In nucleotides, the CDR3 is TGTGCCAGCAGAGAAATACAGGGAAGAAGCCCAGATACGCAGTATTTT. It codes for CASREIQGRSPDTQYF.

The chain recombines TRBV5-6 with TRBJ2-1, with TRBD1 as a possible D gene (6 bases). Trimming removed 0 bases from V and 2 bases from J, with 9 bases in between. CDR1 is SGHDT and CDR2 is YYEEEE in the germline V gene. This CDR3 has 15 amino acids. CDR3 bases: TGTGCCAGCAGCTTGGCAGGGGTGCCCTACAATGAGCAGTTCTTC. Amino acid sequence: CASSLAGVPYNEQFF. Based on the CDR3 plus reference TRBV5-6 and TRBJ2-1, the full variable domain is DAGVTQSPTHLIKTRGQQVTLRCSPKSGHDTVSWYQQALGQGPQFIFQYYEEEERQRGNFPDRFSGHQFPNYSSELNVNALLLGDSALYLCASSLAGVPYNEQFFGPGTRLTVL.

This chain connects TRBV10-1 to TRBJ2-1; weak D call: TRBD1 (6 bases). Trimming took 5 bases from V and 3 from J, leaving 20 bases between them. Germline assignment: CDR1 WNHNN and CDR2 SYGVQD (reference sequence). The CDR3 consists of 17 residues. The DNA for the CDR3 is TGCGCCAGCAGTAGAGGGGCAGGGGATGGGCTCTACAATGAGCAGTTCTTC. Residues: CASSRGAGDGLYNEQFF.